Sequencing of this T cell receptor (beta chain) was carried out in a study of shared clonotypes between healthy human individuals (dated by TCRdb to about 2020). Background for the entire study: Three men and two women, aged 18 to 49 years, made up the cohort. To estimate repertoire size and how much clonotype sharing occurs between individuals, the study deeply sequenced the blood TCR repertoires of 5 or 6 healthy adults. Between about 0.94 and 8.9 billion PBMCs per donor were obtained by leukapheresis. Libraries were prepared and TCR repertoires were sequenced by different laboratories using diverse techniques, in order to increase sequencing depth and limit assay-specific biases. Per donor, three plates each were used for CD4 naive and CD4 memory, two for CD8 naive, and one for CD8 memory.

Study-wide findings and limitations: Sampling was limited to blood, and TCR repertoires in tissue likely differ from TCR repertoires in blood. Because the study included a small number of donors, the genetic and exposure-history diversity represented was limited. Higher generation probabilities were observed for clonotypes shared by all four sorted-subset donors than for non-shared clonotypes. Based on pairwise subsampling, the degree of clonotype sharing among donors was expected to be affected by sequencing depth. Even with the large sequencing depth, rarefaction of the sorted-subset datasets indicated that sequencing was incomplete. About 5% of naive CD4, 3.5% of naive CD8, approximately 2.2% of memory CD4, and approximately 0.39% of memory CD8 clonotypes were shared across a few donors. Naive subsets generally had larger estimated clonotype richness than memory subsets.

Measured from the cysteine to the phenylalanine, the CDR3 is 14 residues long. Left in the record is the CDR3 DNA by itself, 42 bases read in frame from the first base. The V end gives up 5 bases and the J end 4 bases, leaving 4 bases in the junction not matched to a gene. The germline V gene (reference sequence) gives CDR1 as GTSNPN and CDR2 as SVGIG. Using the deep immunoSEQ assay, TCR CDR3 regions were amplified from genomic DNA by multiplex PCR. Extracted genomic DNA from each cell subset was distributed evenly across all wells of several immunoSEQ 96-well plates, and each plate was treated as a replicate. For sorted subsets, about 0.2 ug genomic DNA, equal to tens of thousands of T cell genomes, was loaded into each replicate PCR. The purified libraries were quantified using a Qubit 3.0 fluorometer, sized with a Bioanalyzer 2100, and then quantified again using the KAPA Library Quantification kit. A separate single-read 150-cycle Illumina NextSeq 550 flow cell was used to sequence each immunoSEQ 96-well plate. Turning to the authors' computational methods: The immunoSEQ output contained only junctional sequences without quality scores, so filtering could not match that applied to full-length reads. To assign V/J genes and CDR3, sequences were annotated against IMGT germline references using PyIR, a Python wrapper for IgBLAST v1.9. Reads were removed for weak V/J assignments (E-value above 1e-6), missing CDR3, stop codons, out-of-frame junctions, or ambiguous translated residues. V3J clonotypes were defined as sequences sharing an identical inferred V gene, J gene, and CDR3 amino acid sequence. The percentage overlap between two repertoires was calculated by dividing the number of shared unique clonotypes by the size of the smaller repertoire. Three approaches were used to assess repertoire richness: RTK rarefaction, the Chao1 estimator, and Recon v2.1 estimates of unobserved clonotypes. Generation probabilities were computed with OLGA for all TCRbeta clonotypes obtained by the gDNA method from several donors. The immuneACCESS repertoire file appears here via TCRdb, limited to in-frame rearrangements. These files lack a portion of the clones; in checked studies, under half of the deficit traces to unresolved V genes, and the cause of the others is not known. The V and J calls and clone size come from that table; D and trimming were worked out from the DNA. The sample contains 850,000 to 1,200,000 clones, around 76% of them found a single time. In total, the top ten clones hold roughly 1.4% of the sample.

The donors were healthy, HIV-negative adults with no recently reported acute infections or vaccinations. Every donor was a Caucasian adult residing in Nashville, Tennessee, USA. CD4+ T cells were enriched by magnetic negative selection; naive cells were then positively selected on CD45RA, and the negative fraction formed the memory subset. Blood was collected by leukapheresis, and PBMCs were isolated by Ficoll-Histopaque density gradient centrifugation and then cryopreserved in liquid nitrogen vapor phase. Purity and quantity of every magnetically sorted T cell population were checked by analytical flow cytometry. From each sorted fraction, genomic DNA was isolated and quantified by UV absorbance on a Nanodrop 2000c. In the case of this clone: Its target antigen remains unknown. No base qualities exist here, and no much larger clone lies one base off it.

Sequencing was performed on memory CD4+ T cells sorted from blood. Interpreted using the paper, the cell subset or site label stands for: CD45RA-negative fraction. The TCR was taken from a man aged 18 to 30 in good health. The chain is encoded by TRBV30 joined to TRBJ2-2, with 10 bases in between that match TRBD1. The encoded CDR3 is CAWDRGRGTGELFF. The sequenced DNA: TGTGCCTGGGACAGGGGGCGAGGCACCGGGGAGCTGTTTTTT.